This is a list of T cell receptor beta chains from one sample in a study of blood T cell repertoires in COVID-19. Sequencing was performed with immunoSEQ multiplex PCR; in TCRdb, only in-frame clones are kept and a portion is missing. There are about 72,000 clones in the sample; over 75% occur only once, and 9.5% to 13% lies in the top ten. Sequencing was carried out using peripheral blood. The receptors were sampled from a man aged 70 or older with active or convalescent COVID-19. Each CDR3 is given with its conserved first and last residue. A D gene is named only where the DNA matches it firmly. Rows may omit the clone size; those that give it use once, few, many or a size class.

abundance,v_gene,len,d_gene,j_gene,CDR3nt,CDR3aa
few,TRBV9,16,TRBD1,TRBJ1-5,TGTGCCAGCAGCGTACGAGGGGACAGCCCGGGGCAGCCCCAGCATTTT,CASSVRGDSPGQPQHF
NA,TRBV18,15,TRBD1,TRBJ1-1,TGTGCCAGCTCATCGACCGGACAGGGAGGGACTGAAGCTTTCTTT,CASSSTGQGGTEAFF
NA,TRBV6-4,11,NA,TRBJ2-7,TGTGCCAGCACCCACAATTACGAGCAGTACTTC,CASTHNYEQYF
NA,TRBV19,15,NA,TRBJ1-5,TGTGCCAGTAGTCCCCCCAGGGCAGGGTATCAGCCCCAGCATTTT,CASSPPRAGYQPQHF
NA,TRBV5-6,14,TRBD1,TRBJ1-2,TGTGCCAGCAGCTCAAAGACAGGGGACTATGGCTACACCTTC,CASSSKTGDYGYTF
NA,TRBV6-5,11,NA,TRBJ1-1,TGTGCCAGCAGTTACCAGATTGAAGCTTTCTTT,CASSYQIEAFF
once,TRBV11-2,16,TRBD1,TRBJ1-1,TGTGCCAGCAGCTCCAGAGGGGGCAGAGCGAACACTGAAGCTTTCTTT,CASSSRGGRANTEAFF
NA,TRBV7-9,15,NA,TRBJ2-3,TGTGCCAGCAGCTCCCGGACTTTACTCACAGATACGCAGTATTTT,CASSSRTLLTDTQYF
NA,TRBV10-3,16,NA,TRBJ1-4,TGTGCCATCAGTGAGTCGCGGTTATCAACTAATGAAAAACTGTTTTTT,CAISESRLSTNEKLFF
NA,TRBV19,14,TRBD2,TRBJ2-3,TGTGCCTCAGACCGGGGGGGGTTCACAGATACGCAGTATTTT,CASDRGGFTDTQYF
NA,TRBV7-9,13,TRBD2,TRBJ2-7,TGTGCCAGCACAAAAGGCAGCGGGATCGAGCAGTACTTC,CASTKGSGIEQYF
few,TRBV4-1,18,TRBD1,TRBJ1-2,TGCGCCAGCAGGTCTAACCTCGGGACAGGGACCCTAGACTATGGCTACACCTTC,CASRSNLGTGTLDYGYTF
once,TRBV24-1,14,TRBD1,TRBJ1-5,TGTGCCACCAGTGACAAGCAGGGGGGTCAGCCCCAGCATTTT,CATSDKQGGQPQHF
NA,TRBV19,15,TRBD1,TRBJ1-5,TGTGCCAGTAGTATAGGTCAGGGGGCAGGTCAGCCCCAGCATTTT,CASSIGQGAGQPQHF